This record looks at one TCR beta chain sequence and its context. Followed over time, Seattle patients had been enrolled while infection was active. In the original analysis: Using reference gene primer amplification, nucleated cell counts were estimated. Measured with immunoSEQ multiplex PCR; TCRdb has only the in-frame clones, and not every one. D and trimming were read from the DNA, whereas the V and J calls and clone size are those reported in that table. Of 410,000 or so clones listed, approximately 89% are singletons. V was clipped by 3 bases and J by 5 bases; unmatched bases: 2. The CDR3 loop spans 13 amino acids. Germline CDR1 and CDR2: SGHTA and FQGTGA. The data were taken from a study of blood T cell repertoires in COVID-19. Study-level background: Samples of COVID-19 (acute and convalescent) were obtained from the United States, Italy and Spain. The analysed material was cDNA or gDNA that came from T cells, B-cell-depleted T cells, or PBMCs.

This clonotype was obtained from a woman in her thirties or forties with COVID-19, enrolled during active disease. Sequenced: peripheral blood. The chain links TRBV7-3 to TRBJ2-5, with TRBD2 identical over 8 bases. The CDR3 bases are TGTGCCAGCAGCTTCCGCGGGGGGGAGACCCAGTACTTC. Translating it yields CASSFRGGETQYF.